A selection of T cell receptor beta chains follows, all from one sample in a study of CD8+ T cells in alopecia areata. Method: immunoSEQ multiplex PCR; TCRdb's copy keeps in-frame clones and lacks some. The repertoire holds under 250,000 clones, with about three fifths as singletons. Sequences were derived from CD4+ T cells sorted from blood, sampled at week 4, from a patient treated with tofacitinib. These TCRs come from a human donor with alopecia areata. The CDR3 runs from the conserved cysteine through the conserved F or W. A D gene is named only where the DNA matches it firmly. Some rows mark clone size as missing; the rest say once, few, many or name a class of expanded clone.

J gene: TRBJ1-5
clone size: NA
D gene: NA
V gene: TRBV19
CDR3 DNA: TGTGCCAGTGGGGGGAGTCAGCCCCAGCATTTT
CDR3 protein: CASGGSQPQHF

J gene: TRBJ1-1
clone size: NA
D gene: NA
V gene: TRBV5-1
CDR3 DNA: TGCGCCAGCAGCTTGGGGGGGCCCCTTCCGAACACTGAAGCTTTCTTT
CDR3 protein: CASSLGGPLPNTEAFF

J gene: TRBJ1-1
clone size: NA
D gene: TRBD1
V gene: TRBV25-1
CDR3 DNA: TGTGCCAGCAGTGAGACAGGGGGAGCTTTCTTT
CDR3 protein: CASSETGGAFF

J gene: TRBJ2-7
clone size: NA
D gene: NA
V gene: TRBV11-2
CDR3 DNA: TGTGCCAGCAGCTCAGGTGGAACGACTGGATCCTACGAGCAGTACTTC
CDR3 protein: CASSSGGTTGSYEQYF

J gene: TRBJ2-7
clone size: NA
D gene: NA
V gene: TRBV11-2
CDR3 DNA: TGTGCCAGCAGGGTAACAGGGCTCAACGAGCAGTACTTC
CDR3 protein: CASRVTGLNEQYF

J gene: TRBJ2-2
clone size: few
D gene: TRBD1
V gene: TRBV29-1
CDR3 DNA: TGCAGCGTTGAGAACAGGGGGATCACCGGGGAGCTGTTTTTT
CDR3 protein: CSVENRGITGELFF

J gene: TRBJ2-5
clone size: NA
D gene: TRBD1
V gene: TRBV29-1
CDR3 DNA: TGCAGCGTTGACCATCCGGGACAGGGGGCTGGAGAGACCCAGTACTTC
CDR3 protein: CSVDHPGQGAGETQYF

J gene: TRBJ1-2
clone size: NA
D gene: NA
V gene: TRBV4-1
CDR3 DNA: TGCGCCAGCAGCCAGACATACCAGGGGAAGGGAGGCTACACCTTC
CDR3 protein: CASSQTYQGKGGYTF

J gene: TRBJ2-7
clone size: NA
D gene: TRBD1
V gene: TRBV15
CDR3 DNA: TGTGCCACCAGCCTACAGGGGGAGCAGTACTTC
CDR3 protein: CATSLQGEQYF

J gene: TRBJ1-5
clone size: NA
D gene: TRBD1
V gene: TRBV29-1
CDR3 DNA: TGCAGCCCGCGGACAGGGGTAGGCAATCAGCCCCAGCATTTT
CDR3 protein: CSPRTGVGNQPQHF

J gene: TRBJ1-4
clone size: NA
D gene: NA
V gene: TRBV5-6
CDR3 DNA: TGTGCCAGCAGCCGAGGCCGGGCCATCAATGAAAAACTGTTTTTT
CDR3 protein: CASSRGRAINEKLFF

J gene: TRBJ2-5
clone size: NA
D gene: TRBD1
V gene: TRBV30
CDR3 DNA: TGTGCCTATGTACCCGGGACAGGGGCTTGGGGCCAGTACTTC
CDR3 protein: CAYVPGTGAWGQYF

J gene: TRBJ2-4
clone size: few
D gene: NA
V gene: TRBV5-1
CDR3 DNA: TGCGCCAGCAGCTTGGACAGAGCCAAAAACATTCAGTACTTC
CDR3 protein: CASSLDRAKNIQYF

J gene: TRBJ2-2
clone size: NA
D gene: NA
V gene: TRBV4-3
CDR3 DNA: TGCGCCAGCAGCCAAGAAACACGGGGTCAGGGGGAGCTGTTTTTT
CDR3 protein: CASSQETRGQGELFF

J gene: TRBJ1-1
clone size: NA
D gene: NA
V gene: TRBV11-2
CDR3 DNA: TGTGCCAGCAGCCCAAGGTCGGGGGGCACTGAAGCTTTCTTT
CDR3 protein: CASSPRSGGTEAFF

J gene: TRBJ1-2
clone size: NA
D gene: TRBD1
V gene: TRBV2
CDR3 DNA: TGTGCCAGCAGGCCCAACAGGGGTGTTAACTATGGCTACACCTTC
CDR3 protein: CASRPNRGVNYGYTF

J gene: TRBJ2-1
clone size: NA
D gene: NA
V gene: TRBV25-1
CDR3 DNA: TGTGCCAGCAGTGAATATAGAGGGGCGAGCTACAATGAGCAGTTCTTC
CDR3 protein: CASSEYRGASYNEQFF

J gene: TRBJ1-1
clone size: few
D gene: NA
V gene: TRBV5-1
CDR3 DNA: TGCGCCAGCAGCCCTCTCCCGGCGGACACTGAAGCTTTCTTT
CDR3 protein: CASSPLPADTEAFF

J gene: TRBJ1-1
clone size: NA
D gene: NA
V gene: TRBV29-1
CDR3 DNA: TGCAGCTCGCGGGGAGCGAACACTGAAGCTTTCTTT
CDR3 protein: CSSRGANTEAFF

J gene: TRBJ2-3
clone size: NA
D gene: TRBD1
V gene: TRBV15
CDR3 DNA: TGTGCCACCAGCAGGAGACAGGGTGTAACAGATACGCAGTATTTT
CDR3 protein: CATSRRQGVTDTQYF

J gene: TRBJ2-2
clone size: few
D gene: NA
V gene: TRBV4-3
CDR3 DNA: TGCGCCAGCAGCCAAGATCTCGGGGAGCTGTTTTTT
CDR3 protein: CASSQDLGELFF

J gene: TRBJ2-5
clone size: few
D gene: TRBD2
V gene: TRBV30
CDR3 DNA: TGTGCCTGGAGAGATCCTAGCGGGGGGCTCCAAGAGACCCAGTACTTC
CDR3 protein: CAWRDPSGGLQETQYF

J gene: TRBJ1-2
clone size: NA
D gene: NA
V gene: TRBV30
CDR3 DNA: TGTGCCTGGAGTAAGGGGTACGGCTACACCTTC
CDR3 protein: CAWSKGYGYTF

J gene: TRBJ2-3
clone size: NA
D gene: TRBD1
V gene: TRBV30
CDR3 DNA: TGTGCCTGGAACAGGGGGTTTGGAGATACGCAGTATTTT
CDR3 protein: CAWNRGFGDTQYF

J gene: TRBJ2-2
clone size: NA
D gene: NA
V gene: TRBV29-1
CDR3 DNA: TGCAGCGCATCTACAGGGACCGGGGAGCTGTTTTTT
CDR3 protein: CSASTGTGELFF

J gene: TRBJ1-2
clone size: few
D gene: NA
V gene: TRBV7-2
CDR3 DNA: TGTGCCAGCAGCTTACAGGGTACGAGTGGCTACACCTTC
CDR3 protein: CASSLQGTSGYTF

J gene: TRBJ1-6
clone size: NA
D gene: NA
V gene: TRBV30
CDR3 DNA: TGTGCCTGGAGGAGGGGCCCTCCCAATTCACCCCTCCACTTT
CDR3 protein: CAWRRGPPNSPLHF

J gene: TRBJ2-2
clone size: NA
D gene: NA
V gene: TRBV7-2
CDR3 DNA: TGTGCCAGCAGCTTACGCGGGGGCGGCGGGGAGCTGTTTTTT
CDR3 protein: CASSLRGGGGELFF

J gene: TRBJ1-1
clone size: NA
D gene: NA
V gene: TRBV11-2
CDR3 DNA: TGTGCCAGCAGCTTTTCAGGGAGCACTGAAGCTTTCTTT
CDR3 protein: CASSFSGSTEAFF

J gene: TRBJ2-5
clone size: NA
D gene: NA
V gene: TRBV9
CDR3 DNA: TGTGCCAGCAGCGCCGGGCCCCGGGGCGAGACCCAGTACTTC
CDR3 protein: CASSAGPRGETQYF

J gene: TRBJ2-3
clone size: NA
D gene: TRBD2
V gene: TRBV5-6
CDR3 DNA: TGTGCCAGCAGCTTGGGGCTAGCGGGGTCAGATACGCAGTATTTT
CDR3 protein: CASSLGLAGSDTQYF

J gene: TRBJ1-2
clone size: few
D gene: NA
V gene: TRBV4-3
CDR3 DNA: TGCGCCAGCAGCCAAGATCTCGTAGGCTACACCTTC
CDR3 protein: CASSQDLVGYTF

J gene: TRBJ2-7
clone size: NA
D gene: NA
V gene: TRBV11-2
CDR3 DNA: TGTGCCAGCAGCTTAGGAATACAGGGATACGAGCAGTACTTC
CDR3 protein: CASSLGIQGYEQYF

J gene: TRBJ2-1
clone size: few
D gene: NA
V gene: TRBV19
CDR3 DNA: TGTGCCAGTAGTATAGGGGAATACAATGAGCAGTTCTTC
CDR3 protein: CASSIGEYNEQFF

J gene: TRBJ2-7
clone size: few
D gene: TRBD1
V gene: TRBV28
CDR3 DNA: TGTGCCAGCAGTTCCCCATCCTCCGTTCAGGGGGCGGTAAGGGAGCAGTACTTC
CDR3 protein: CASSSPSSVQGAVREQYF

J gene: TRBJ1-1
clone size: NA
D gene: NA
V gene: TRBV5-1
CDR3 DNA: TGCGCCAGCAGCTTGGGAGCTGGGGGGAACACTGAAGCTTTCTTT
CDR3 protein: CASSLGAGGNTEAFF

J gene: TRBJ2-3
clone size: few
D gene: TRBD1
V gene: TRBV2
CDR3 DNA: TGTGCCAGCAGTGGGGACAGGTGGGGCACAGATACGCAGTATTTT
CDR3 protein: CASSGDRWGTDTQYF

J gene: TRBJ2-1
clone size: NA
D gene: TRBD1
V gene: TRBV7-8
CDR3 DNA: TGTGCCAGCAGCCCCTCAGGGACAGGGGCTGGGGATGAGCAGTTCTTC
CDR3 protein: CASSPSGTGAGDEQFF

J gene: TRBJ2-1
clone size: NA
D gene: NA
V gene: TRBV6-1
CDR3 DNA: TGTGCCAGCAGCCCCACTAGAGGCTCCTACAATGAGCAGTTCTTC
CDR3 protein: CASSPTRGSYNEQFF

J gene: TRBJ2-1
clone size: once
D gene: NA
V gene: TRBV11-2
CDR3 DNA: TGTGCCAGCAGTTCGAACTGGGGGGTCTACAATGAGCAGTTCTTC
CDR3 protein: CASSSNWGVYNEQFF

J gene: TRBJ1-2
clone size: NA
D gene: NA
V gene: TRBV19
CDR3 DNA: TGTGCCAGTATGGGCAGGGGCTATGGCTACACCTTC
CDR3 protein: CASMGRGYGYTF